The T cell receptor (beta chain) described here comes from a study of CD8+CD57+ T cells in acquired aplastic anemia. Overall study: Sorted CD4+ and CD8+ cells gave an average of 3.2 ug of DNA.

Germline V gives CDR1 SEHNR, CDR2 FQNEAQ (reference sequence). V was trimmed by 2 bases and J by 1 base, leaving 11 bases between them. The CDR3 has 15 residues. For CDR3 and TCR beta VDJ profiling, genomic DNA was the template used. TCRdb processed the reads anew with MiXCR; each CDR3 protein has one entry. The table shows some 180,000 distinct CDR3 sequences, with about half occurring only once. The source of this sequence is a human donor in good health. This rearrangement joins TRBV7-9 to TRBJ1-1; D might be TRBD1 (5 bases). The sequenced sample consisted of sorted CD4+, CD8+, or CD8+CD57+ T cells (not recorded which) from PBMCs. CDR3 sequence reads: CASSLSQERNTEAFF. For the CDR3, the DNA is TGTGCCAGCAGCTTATCACAGGAGAGGAACACTGAAGCTTTCTTT.